Listed here are 30 T cell receptor beta chains from one sample, sequenced in a study of T cell responses to AZD1222 COVID-19 vaccine. Sequencing was performed with immunoSEQ multiplex PCR; in TCRdb, only in-frame clones are kept and a portion is missing. The data contain over 110,000 clones, about 92% of them singletons. The source material was peripheral blood, sampled on day 0 of AZD1222 vaccination. These receptors all come from an adult in good health.

The CDR3 loop is CASSLGLAGDTQYF. For the CDR3, the DNA is TGTGCCAGCAGCCTGGGACTAGCGGGAGATACGCAGTATTTT. V is TRBV6-5 and J is TRBJ2-3, with 12 bases fitting TRBD2. The CDR3 runs 14 residues. The V and J ends lost 6 bases and 5 bases, in that order; junction bases with no gene match: 3. Germline V gene lookup returns CDR1 MNHEY and CDR2 SVGAGI.

The chain carries TRBV4-3 and TRBJ1-2, with 9 bases lining up with TRBD1. The trim removed 0 bases at V and 9 bases at J, leaving 2 bases unmatched. The CDR3 consists of 13 residues. Germline-derived CDR1 and CDR2 are LGHNA and YSLEER. The CDR3 is CASSQEGQGRYTF. The CDR3 bases are TGCGCCAGCAGCCAAGAAGGACAGGGGCGCTACACCTTC.

The V and J genes are TRBV7-2 and TRBJ1-1, with a tentative D call TRBD1 (6 bases). V lost 5 bases to trimming and J lost 1 base, with 17 bases between them. The V gene's germline CDR1 is SGHTA and CDR2 FQGNSA. The CDR3 runs 16 residues. CDR3 in DNA: TGTGCCAGCAGCCCGGAAACCAGGGGATCGAACACTGAAGCTTTCTTT. Translation: CASSPETRGSNTEAFF.

The chain links TRBV7-8 to TRBJ1-1; D gene ambiguous. Germline V gene data show CDR1 as SGHVS and CDR2 as FQNEAQ. The CDR3 is 18 amino acids. V was cut by 1 base and J by 5 bases, with 23 bases left in between. The CDR3 is CASSLVERVGAKGTEAFF. In DNA, the CDR3 is TGTGCCAGCAGCTTAGTAGAAAGAGTGGGCGCTAAAGGGACTGAAGCTTTCTTT.

The rearrangement links TRBV7-9 to TRBJ2-7; D is undetermined. V was shortened by 6 bases and J by 2 bases, with 8 bases between the two germline ends. Germline CDR1 SEHNR, CDR2 FQNEAQ (reference sequence). The CDR3 loop spans 12 amino acids. CDR3 sequence reads: CASSSIAYEQYF. For the CDR3, the DNA is TGTGCCAGCAGTTCTATCGCCTACGAGCAGTACTTC.

J is TRBJ1-1 and V is TRBV20-1; D is possibly TRBD1 (6 bases). Germline V gene sequence: CDR1 DFQATT, CDR2 SNEGSKA (reference sequence). Trimming removed 3 bases at V and 7 bases at J, with 21 bases between. This CDR3 comprises 15 residues. Here the CDR3 reads CSASPQNTGSYEAFF. Written as DNA, the CDR3 is TGCAGTGCTAGTCCGCAAAATACAGGGTCCTATGAAGCTTTCTTT.

V is TRBV5-1 and J is TRBJ2-6, with 11 bases fitting TRBD1. CDR3 size: 19 residues. In germline, CDR1 is SGHRS, CDR2 YFSETQ. The V and J ends lost 3 bases and 1 base, in that order; junction bases with no gene match: 9. The DNA for the CDR3 is TGCGCCAGCAGCTCCAACTTCGGGACAGGGGGATCTGGGGCCAACGTCCTGACTTTC. Its protein is CASSSNFGTGGSGANVLTF.

This clone was observed once. V is TRBV11-2 and J is TRBJ1-1, with a possible D match to TRBD1 (6 bases). The CDR3 runs 12 residues. V lost 3 bases and J lost 10, with 12 bases in between. The germline V gene encodes CDR1 SGHAT and CDR2 FQNNGV. The CDR3 protein is CASSLDSMSAFF. CDR3 nucleotides: TGTGCCAGCAGCTTGGACAGCATGTCAGCTTTCTTT.

The chain employs TRBV11-2 and TRBJ2-1; no clear D. Germline V gene sequence: CDR1 SGHAT, CDR2 FQNNGV. This CDR3 is built from 17 residues. Deletions cut 0 bases from V and 6 bases from J, with 18 bases between. The CDR3 reads CASSLDVGWVGANEQFF. The CDR3 nucleotides are TGTGCCAGCAGCTTAGATGTAGGGTGGGTAGGCGCCAATGAGCAGTTCTTC.

This sequence joins TRBV9 and TRBJ2-5; D might be TRBD1 or TRBD2, each matching 5 bases. The germline V and J ends were trimmed by 4 bases and 5 bases, with 15 bases remaining between them. This CDR3 spans 14 amino acids. Germline lookup yields CDR1 SGDLS and CDR2 YYNGEE. The DNA of the CDR3 is TGTGCCAGCAGCTTGGGACCCCCGGGGGAGACCCAGTACTTC. Its translation is CASSLGPPGETQYF. Full variable domain (outside the CDR3, taken from reference TRBV9 and TRBJ2-5): DSGVTQTPKHLITATGQRVTLRCSPRSGDLSVYWYQQSLDQGLQFLIQYYNGEERAKGNILERFSAQQFPDLHSELNLSSLELGDSALYFCASSLGPPGETQYFGPGTRLLVL.

The rearrangement links TRBV5-1 to TRBJ2-2; unclear D gene. V was shortened by 4 bases and J by 6 bases, with 13 bases between the two germline ends. The CDR3 sequence is 14 residues long. CDR1 is SGHRS, CDR2 YFSETQ, per germline. CDR3 coding DNA: TGCGCCAGCAGCCGGCACGAAGGATCCGGGGAGCTGTTTTTT. This gives the protein CASSRHEGSGELFF.

V usage is TRBV7-9 and J usage is TRBJ2-7; no reliable D call. Trimming pared 4 bases from V and 12 bases from J, leaving 25 bases between. The CDR3 totals 15 residues. CDR1 and CDR2 from the germline V gene are SEHNR and FQNEAQ (reference sequence). DNA of the CDR3: TGTGCCAGCAGCTCGACCACTGGGCTTTCACAATTCGGGTACTTC. Translating gives CASSSTTGLSQFGYF.

The chain employs TRBV11-2 and TRBJ1-1; D is unclear. The CDR3 consists of 15 residues. The germline V and J ends were trimmed by 5 bases and 5 bases, with 18 bases remaining between them. CDR1 is SGHAT and CDR2 is FQNNGV in the germline V gene. CDR3 protein: CASSPLRRAKTEAFF. In nucleotides, the CDR3 is TGTGCCAGCAGCCCCCTTCGTAGGGCTAAGACTGAAGCTTTCTTT.

The chain carries TRBV4-3 and TRBJ1-4; no definite D call. V was cut by 2 bases and J by 5 bases, with 12 bases left in between. Germline V CDR1 and CDR2: LGHNA, YSLEER. The CDR3 covers 15 residues. The CDR3 bases are TGCGCCAGCAGCCAATCCCCCCTCTACAATGAAAAACTGTTTTTT. As protein: CASSQSPLYNEKLFF.

V is TRBV16 and J is TRBJ1-5; no clear D. CDR1 is KGHSY and CDR2 is FQNENV in the germline V gene. V was pared by 0 bases and J by 7 bases, with 13 bases between. This CDR3 is 15 amino acids long. The CDR3 loop reads CASSQSTGYEQPQHF. CDR3 DNA: TGTGCCAGCAGCCAATCGACGGGGTATGAGCAGCCCCAGCATTTT.

V gene TRBV24-1 combines with J gene TRBJ2-5; possibly TRBD1 or TRBD2 for D (5 bases each). Germline values: CDR1 KGHDR, CDR2 SFDVKD. This CDR3 contains 14 residues. The germline V and J ends were trimmed by 6 bases and 1 base, with 11 bases remaining between them. The CDR3 spells CATSTSGPQETQYF. CDR3 bases: TGTGCCACCAGTACCTCGGGACCCCAAGAGACCCAGTACTTC.

The chain carries TRBV7-2 and TRBJ2-3, with no clear D. This CDR3 contains 13 residues. Germline values: CDR1 SGHTA, CDR2 FQGNSA. V was pared by 1 base and J by 5 bases, with 7 bases between. The CDR3 loop is CASSLGRLDTQYF. In nucleotides, the CDR3 is TGTGCCAGCAGCTTAGGGAGACTAGATACGCAGTATTTT.

The DNA for the CDR3 is TGTGCCAGCAGTTTTGTGGGGGCTCAAGCTTTCTTT. Its translation is CASSFVGAQAFF. The rearrangement links TRBV27 to TRBJ1-1; weak D call: TRBD1 (6 bases). Per germline, CDR1 MNHEY and CDR2 SMNVEV (reference sequence). Deletions cut 3 bases from V and 9 bases from J, with 11 bases between. This CDR3 region has 12 residues.

The chain recombines TRBV6-2 or TRBV6-3 with TRBJ2-2; perhaps TRBD1 as D (6 bases). The ends were cut back, 5 bases at V and 7 bases at J, with 11 bases in the middle. The CDR3 runs to 13 residues. Germline CDR1 MNHEY, CDR2 SVGEGT. The CDR3 DNA is TGTGCCAGCAGTATGGGGGCGTACGGGGAGCTGTTTTTT. Its translation: CASSMGAYGELFF.

The V and J genes are TRBV7-2 and TRBJ2-7; perhaps TRBD1 as D (5 bases). The germline V gene has CDR1 SGHTA and CDR2 FQGNSA. V gave up 0 bases and J gave up 2 bases, with 11 bases separating them. The length of the CDR3 is 15 residues. CDR3 loop: CASSLARQGPYEQYF. The CDR3 region has the DNA TGTGCCAGCAGCTTAGCGCGGCAGGGCCCCTACGAGCAGTACTTC.

The chain has TRBV27 and TRBJ2-3; TRBD2 matches at 9 bases. From germline, CDR1 is MNHEY and CDR2 SMNVEV (reference sequence). V shed 4 bases and J 2 bases; nucleotides not matched to a gene: 19. There are 20 residues in the CDR3. CDR3 DNA sequence: TGTGCCAGCAGTTGGAAAGTAATCGTTTTAGCGGGAGCGTACACAGATACGCAGTATTTT. Translating gives CASSWKVIVLAGAYTDTQYF.

The V call is TRBV7-8, the J call TRBJ2-7; D possibly corresponds to TRBD1 (5 bases). With 1 base removed from V and 4 bases from J, the gap between germline ends came to 11 bases. The CDR3 consists of 14 residues. In germline, CDR1 is SGHVS, CDR2 FQNEAQ. The CDR3 coding sequence is TGTGCCAGCAGCTTAGTCCAGGGCGAGTACGAGCAGTACTTC. Protein product: CASSLVQGEYEQYF.

This chain links TRBV25-1 with TRBJ1-2, with TRBD1 matching 8 bases. Germline V gives CDR1 MGHDK, CDR2 SYGVNS. V trimming: 1 base; J trimming: 8 bases; junction bases outside the gene matches: 12. The CDR3 contains 16 residues. The DNA for the CDR3 is TGTGCCAGCAGTGAATTAGGAGTGGCAGGGGGCTGGGGCTACACCTTC. This gives the protein CASSELGVAGGWGYTF.

Concerning this clone: Sequence at one end of the junction differs from germline and may be a read error. The V and J genes are TRBV3-1 (or the pseudogene TRBV3-2) and TRBJ2-3, with 9 nucleotides matching TRBD2. CDR1 and CDR2 (germline): LGHDT, YNNKEL (reference sequence). The CDR3 length is 16 residues. The CDR3 region is CASTQRRLAGTDTQYF. DNA for the CDR3: TGTGCCAGCACCCAAAGGAGACTAGCGGGCACAGATACGCAGTATTTT.

This rearrangement joins TRBV5-1 to TRBJ1-6; D may be TRBD1 (5 bases). Germline V CDR1 and CDR2: SGHRS, YFSETQ. Trimming left V 0 bases short and J 8 bases short, with 18 bases between. The CDR3 length is 17 residues. The CDR3: CASSLGGGAGSDSPLHF. The CDR3 DNA reads as TGCGCCAGCAGCTTGGGCGGTGGCGCAGGGTCTGATTCACCCCTCCACTTT.

CDR3 sequence: CASSINYRFPNYGYTF. The CDR3 DNA sequence: TGTGCCAGCAGCATAAACTACAGGTTTCCCAACTATGGCTACACCTTC. The J gene is TRBJ1-2, the V gene TRBV7-8, with D possibly being TRBD1 (5 bases). The CDR3 runs to 16 residues. Trimming stripped 5 bases from V and 2 bases from J, with 18 bases between. Germline values: CDR1 SGHVS, CDR2 FQNEAQ.

The chain has TRBV9 and TRBJ1-6, with 9 bases lining up with TRBD1. The CDR3 runs 17 residues. J lost 5 bases, V lost 3 bases, and 9 bases had no gene match. Germline V gives CDR1 SGDLS, CDR2 YYNGEE. The CDR3 DNA follows: TGTGCCAGCAGCGGCCTGGGACAGGGTTCAGATAATTCACCCCTCCACTTT. Protein product: CASSGLGQGSDNSPLHF.

This chain links TRBV11-2 with TRBJ2-3, with 7 bases identical to TRBD2. The CDR3 runs to 14 residues. J lost 8 bases, V lost 1 base, and 6 bases had no gene match. Germline V gene sequence: CDR1 SGHAT, CDR2 FQNNGV. The CDR3 DNA reads as TGTGCCAGCAGCTTAGCGCGGCTAGCGGCTACGCAGTATTTT. It is translated as CASSLARLAATQYF.

This chain joins TRBV18 and TRBJ1-2, with TRBD1 identical over 12 bases. The length of the CDR3 is 13 residues. Germline V gene sequence: CDR1 KGHSH, CDR2 LQKENI. J was trimmed by 6 bases and V by 5 bases; bases with no gene match: 1. The chain's CDR3 is CASSGTGGDGYTF. DNA for the CDR3: TGTGCCAGCTCAGGGACAGGGGGCGATGGCTACACCTTC.

The rearrangement uses TRBV6-2 or TRBV6-3 and TRBJ1-1; TRBD1 might be the D (6 bases). V shed 4 bases and J shed 3 bases, with 27 bases lying between them. The CDR3 length is 19 residues. The germline V gene has CDR1 MNHEY and CDR2 SVGEGT. CDR3 residues: CASSSSLGAGDMSDTEAFF. In DNA, the CDR3 is TGTGCCAGCAGTTCATCGTTGGGGGCAGGGGACATGTCGGACACTGAAGCTTTCTTT.